Below, 29 T cell receptor beta chains from the same sample are listed, as sequenced in a study of T cell clonotyping in hematopoietic cell transplantation (dated by TCRdb to the early 2020s). Library construction relied on the immunoSEQ multiplex PCR assay. Entries here come from immuneACCESS through TCRdb and include only in-frame sequences with V and J called. Some clones fail to appear in such tables; in the studies checked, an unresolved V gene covers under half of the shortfall, and the cause of the remainder is unknown. The sample table shows tens of thousands of clones, and almost 97% are seen once. The ten top clones hold under 2% of the sample. What this sample's time point label stands for: recipient sample about 28 days before transplant, after cytoreduction. Here the sequenced sample was peripheral blood mononuclear cells, taken before stem cell transplant. These receptors originate from a woman in her forties or fifties with acute myeloid leukemia. Some clones in this sample may be carry-over from other donors' samples.

The chain couples TRBV11-3 to TRBJ2-3; TRBD2 aligns across 7 bases. From germline, CDR1 is SGHNT and CDR2 YENEEA. The CDR3 extends over 16 amino acids. The V gene end was trimmed by 0 bases and the J gene end by 2 bases; junction bases not matched to a gene: 5. The CDR3 loop reads CASSLDRAGSTDTQYF. Written as DNA, the CDR3 is TGTGCCAGCAGCTTAGATAGAGCGGGATCCACAGATACGCAGTATTTT.

This clone turned up a few times. V gene TRBV7-3 combines with J gene TRBJ1-1; D is undetermined. The V end lost 1 base, the J end lost 7 bases, and 10 bases lay between the germline ends. Germline lookup yields CDR1 SGHTA and CDR2 FQGTGA. This CDR3 has 13 residues. DNA for the CDR3: TGTGCCAGCAGCTTAAGGTCAGGATATGAAGCTTTCTTT. Translation: CASSLRSGYEAFF.

The V gene is TRBV5-4, the J gene TRBJ1-1; TRBD1 is a possible D gene (5 bases). The CDR3 has 14 residues. The V end was cut by 2 bases, the J end by 2 bases, with 10 bases between. CDR1 and CDR2 from the germline V gene are SGHNT and YYREEE (reference sequence). The CDR3 loop reads CASSFSQGNTEAFF. CDR3 nucleotide sequence: TGTGCCAGCAGCTTTTCCCAGGGTAACACTGAAGCTTTCTTT.

V is TRBV7-9 and J is TRBJ1-4; D might be TRBD1 (5 bases). V lost 6 bases and J lost 1, with 18 bases in between. CDR3 length equals 17 residues. The V gene's germline CDR1 is SEHNR and CDR2 FQNEAQ (reference sequence). Here the CDR3 DNA reads TGTGCCAGCAGACAGGACATGGGGATGGGAACTAATGAAAAACTGTTTTTT. Protein product: CASRQDMGMGTNEKLFF.

The rearrangement uses TRBV6-6 and TRBJ2-7, with TRBD1 identical over 7 bases. The length of the CDR3 is 15 residues. After removal of 6 bases from V and 3 bases from J, the junction contained 11 bases not matched to a gene. Per germline, CDR1 MNHNY and CDR2 SVGAGI (reference sequence). The CDR3 loop is CASSSTGALSYEQYF. The CDR3 DNA reads TGTGCCAGCAGCAGCACAGGGGCCCTAAGCTACGAGCAGTACTTC.

The CDR3 nucleotides read TGCAGCGTTTTTACCCACCGACCCGTAGCCGAGCAGTACTTC. Amino acid sequence: CSVFTHRPVAEQYF. The chain links TRBV29-1 to TRBJ2-7; D is ambiguous. V was clipped by 5 bases and J by 6 bases, with 20 bases between them. The CDR3 totals 14 residues. Germline CDR1 and CDR2: SQVTM and ANQGSEA.

This chain joins TRBV2 and TRBJ2-2, with a possible D match to TRBD1 (6 bases). CDR1 is SNHLY and CDR2 is FYNNEI in the germline V gene. The CDR3 consists of 15 residues. V shed 6 bases and J shed 5 bases, with 16 bases lying between them. Written as DNA, the CDR3 is TGTGCCAGCAGAACTGACAGGAGTGATACCGGGGAGCTGTTTTTT. Protein: CASRTDRSDTGELFF.

This sequence joins TRBV29-1 and TRBJ1-1; TRBD1 is a possible D gene (6 bases). The V and J ends lost 4 bases and 4 bases respectively, with 13 bases between them. CDR1 and CDR2 from the germline V gene are SQVTM and ANQGSEA. CDR3 length equals 13 residues. In DNA, the CDR3 is TGCAGCGTTGCAAGGGGGACGGGCACTGAAGCTTTCTTT. Translated: CSVARGTGTEAFF.

The chain employs TRBV4-2 and TRBJ1-2; D not resolved. V gave up 2 bases and J gave up 2 bases, with 18 bases separating them. The CDR3 loop spans 17 amino acids. Germline CDR1 LGHNA, CDR2 YNFKEQ. DNA of the CDR3: TGTGCCAGCAGCCAAAGATATTTACTGGACCGCAACTATGGCTACACCTTC. This sequence encodes CASSQRYLLDRNYGYTF.

The chain employs TRBV10-3 and TRBJ2-7; D is unresolved. CDR1 is ENHRY and CDR2 is SYGVKD in the germline V gene. V was pared by 2 bases and J by 3 bases, with 2 bases between. The CDR3 extends over 11 amino acids. CDR3 sequence reads: CAISEGYEQYF. DNA for the CDR3: TGTGCCATCAGTGAGGGCTACGAGCAGTACTTC.

The J gene is TRBJ1-2, the V gene TRBV5-1; 7 bases are shared with TRBD1. Germline V gives CDR1 SGHRS, CDR2 YFSETQ. After removal of 4 bases from V and 4 bases from J, the junction contained 7 bases not matched to a gene. There are 14 residues in the CDR3. The CDR3 coding sequence is TGCGCCAGCAGCCAAGGGACAGACCTCTATGGCTACACCTTC. Translated: CASSQGTDLYGYTF.

The chain links TRBV11-3 to TRBJ2-7; D gene ambiguous. V lost 1 base to trimming and J lost 0 bases, with 10 bases between them. The V gene's germline CDR1 is SGHNT and CDR2 YENEEA. This CDR3 spans 15 amino acids. The CDR3 region is CASSLGNLPSYEQYF. The DNA for the CDR3 is TGTGCCAGCAGCTTAGGGAACTTACCCTCCTACGAGCAGTACTTC.

The chain couples TRBV2 to TRBJ2-3, with D maybe TRBD1 (6 bases). CDR1 and CDR2 from the germline V gene are SNHLY and FYNNEI. The CDR3 has 14 amino acids. V lost 9 bases, J lost 6 bases, and 19 bases lay in between. Written as DNA, the CDR3 is TGTGCCAGGGGGCGAACAGGGAAAGTGGATACGCAGTATTTT. This encodes CARGRTGKVDTQYF.

The CDR3: CSVRTGNYEQYF. The CDR3 region has the DNA TGCAGCGTCCGGACAGGAAACTACGAGCAGTACTTC. The rearrangement uses TRBV29-1 and TRBJ2-7; 7 positions agree with TRBD1. The CDR3 loop spans 12 amino acids. J lost 3 bases, V lost 6 bases, and 5 bases had no gene match. The germline V gene has CDR1 SQVTM and CDR2 ANQGSEA.

The V and J genes are TRBV29-1 and TRBJ1-2, with D perhaps TRBD1 (5 bases). Germline CDR1 reads SQVTM; CDR2 reads ANQGSEA. The CDR3 contains 12 residues. Trimming removed 4 bases at V and 0 bases at J, with 6 bases between. The CDR3 protein is CSVVTANYGYTF. The CDR3, as DNA: TGCAGCGTTGTGACAGCTAACTATGGCTACACCTTC.

Remarks on this clone: The junction shows a germline mismatch at one end, possibly a read error. The J gene is TRBJ2-3, the V gene TRBV10-3; the D is unclear. Looked up from germline, CDR1 is ENHRY and CDR2 is SYGVKD. The CDR3 has 12 residues. The DNA for the CDR3 is TGTGCCATCAGCGAGTATCCAGATACGCAGTATTTT. Amino acids: CAISEYPDTQYF.

The chain carries TRBV6-1 and TRBJ2-2, with 9 bases matching TRBD2. Germline loops: CDR1 MNHNS, CDR2 SASEGT. Trimming removed 6 bases from V and 3 bases from J; junction bases left unmatched: 5. The CDR3 extends over 15 amino acids. The CDR3 DNA is TGTGCCAGCAGGAGTAGCGGGAGATACACCGGGGAGCTGTTTTTT. Translation gives CASRSSGRYTGELFF.

The chain uses TRBV7-2 and TRBJ2-7; tentative D call: TRBD2 (5 bases). V was pared by 2 bases and J by 2 bases, with 16 bases between. CDR3 length: 16 amino acids. Germline CDR1 and CDR2: SGHTA and FQGNSA. CDR3 in DNA: TGTGCCAGCAGCTTAAACGTCGGTCCGGGAACCTACGAGCAGTACTTC. Protein product: CASSLNVGPGTYEQYF.

The rearrangement uses TRBV7-8 and TRBJ2-2, with 7 bases aligning to TRBD2. The CDR3 is made up of 17 amino acids. Trimming took 11 bases from V and 7 from J; bases not matched to a gene: 22. Germline V lookup: CDR1 SGHVS, CDR2 FQNEAQ. The CDR3 is CAVRRVAGLSTGGELFF. CDR3 sequence (DNA): TGTGCCGTCCGCAGGGTAGCGGGTCTCTCAACGGGCGGGGAGCTGTTTTTT.

This clone was observed a single time. This rearrangement joins TRBV7-2 to TRBJ1-4; 7 nucleotides agree with TRBD1. V lost 5 bases to trimming and J lost 5 bases; unmatched junction nucleotides: 5. The CDR3 runs to 14 residues. Germline values: CDR1 SGHTA, CDR2 FQGNSA. The DNA of the CDR3 is TGTGCCAGCAGCCGACAGGGAGGGAATGAAAAACTGTTTTTT. It yields the protein CASSRQGGNEKLFF.

V is TRBV30 and J is TRBJ1-4, with 11 bases identical to TRBD1. The V gene's germline CDR1 is GTSNPN and CDR2 SVGIG (reference sequence). CDR3 length: 14 residues. With V trimmed by 4 bases and J by 7 bases, 5 bases remained unmatched. The CDR3: CAWKGQGAGEKLFF. CDR3 sequence (DNA): TGTGCCTGGAAAGGACAGGGGGCTGGTGAAAAACTGTTTTTT. Together with reference TRBV30 and TRBJ1-4, the CDR3 gives the full variable domain: SQTIHQWPATLVQPVGSPLSLECTVEGTSNPNLYWYRQAAGRGLQLLFYSVGIGQISSEVPQNLSASRPQDRQFILSSKKLLLSDSGFYLCAWKGQGAGEKLFFGSGTQLSVL.

This chain joins TRBV19 and TRBJ1-1, with D perhaps matching TRBD1 (6 bases). Germline CDR1 and CDR2: LNHDA and SQIVND (reference sequence). V lost 6 bases to trimming and J lost 5 bases, with 10 bases between them. CDR3 size: 12 residues. The CDR3 here is CASSQGRTEAFF. The CDR3 nucleotides read TGTGCCAGTAGCCAGGGGCGGACTGAAGCTTTCTTT.

The chain employs TRBV6-5 and TRBJ2-7, with D hard to call. Germline CDR1 is MNHEY and CDR2 is SVGAGI. The V end lost 7 bases, the J end lost 3 bases, and 19 bases lay between the germline ends. The CDR3 is made up of 15 amino acids. CDR3 protein: CASTPPSRYYYEQYF. Here the CDR3 DNA reads TGTGCCAGCACCCCCCCCAGCCGATACTACTACGAGCAGTACTTC.

This clone came up once. The chain uses TRBV27 and TRBJ1-5; D unresolved. The V gene lost 2 bases and the J gene lost 3 bases, with 11 bases spanning the gap. The CDR3 consists of 15 residues. Per germline, CDR1 MNHEY and CDR2 SMNVEV (reference sequence). The CDR3 DNA is TGTGCCAGCAGTTTACGGGATACCCCCAATCAGCCCCAGCATTTT. It yields the protein CASSLRDTPNQPQHF.

The chain recombines TRBV6-5 with TRBJ1-2, with no clear D. The V gene lost 0 bases and the J gene lost 3 bases, with 11 bases spanning the gap. This CDR3 is built from 15 residues. Germline V lookup: CDR1 MNHEY, CDR2 SVGAGI. CDR3 in amino acids: CASSYSDRLHYGYTF. The CDR3 DNA follows: TGTGCCAGCAGTTACTCCGACCGTCTTCACTATGGCTACACCTTC.

This chain uses TRBV9 with TRBJ2-7; D not resolved. From germline, CDR1 is SGDLS and CDR2 YYNGEE. V dropped 4 bases and J dropped 1 base, with 12 bases sitting between them. The CDR3 has 14 residues. The CDR3 sequence is CASSRRSRSYEQYF. The DNA for the CDR3 is TGTGCCAGCAGCAGACGGTCCCGATCCTACGAGCAGTACTTC.

The V and J genes are TRBV5-6 and TRBJ2-7; D remains unclear. In germline, CDR1 is SGHDT, CDR2 YYEEEE. The CDR3 has 13 amino acids. Trimming took 1 base from V and 0 from J, leaving 5 bases between them. This chain's CDR3 is CASSLWYSYEQYF. The CDR3 DNA reads as TGTGCCAGCAGCTTGTGGTACTCCTACGAGCAGTACTTC.

The chain carries TRBV28 and TRBJ1-1; 7 nucleotides agree with TRBD1. The CDR3 is 16 residues long. Trimming at V came to 6 bases and at J to 0 bases, leaving 10 bases not matched to a gene. From germline, CDR1 is MDHEN and CDR2 SYDVKM. This CDR3 is CASSLEGTAMNTEAFF. The CDR3 region has the DNA TGTGCCAGCAGCCTGGAAGGGACAGCCATGAACACTGAAGCTTTCTTT.

The rearrangement joins TRBV30 to TRBJ2-2; a weak D match, TRBD1 (5 bases). The length of the CDR3 is 14 residues. V lost 2 bases to trimming and J lost 5 bases, with 12 bases between them. Germline CDR1 GTSNPN, CDR2 SVGIG (reference sequence). CDR3 protein: CAWSRIRGTGELFF. The CDR3 nucleotides read TGTGCCTGGAGTCGCATTAGGGGAACCGGGGAGCTGTTTTTT.